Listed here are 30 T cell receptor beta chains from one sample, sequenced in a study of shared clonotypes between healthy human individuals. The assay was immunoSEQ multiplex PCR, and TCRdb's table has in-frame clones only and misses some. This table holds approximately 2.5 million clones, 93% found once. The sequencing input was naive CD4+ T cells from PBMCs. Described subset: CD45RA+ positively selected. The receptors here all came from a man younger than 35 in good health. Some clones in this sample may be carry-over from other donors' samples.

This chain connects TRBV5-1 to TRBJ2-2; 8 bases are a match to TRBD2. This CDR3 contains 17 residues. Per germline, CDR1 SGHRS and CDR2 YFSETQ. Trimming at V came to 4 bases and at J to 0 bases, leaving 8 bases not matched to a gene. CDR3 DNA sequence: TGCGCCAGCAGCCCCGGGGCGGGGGGCGCGAACACCGGGGAGCTGTTTTTT. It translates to CASSPGAGGANTGELFF.

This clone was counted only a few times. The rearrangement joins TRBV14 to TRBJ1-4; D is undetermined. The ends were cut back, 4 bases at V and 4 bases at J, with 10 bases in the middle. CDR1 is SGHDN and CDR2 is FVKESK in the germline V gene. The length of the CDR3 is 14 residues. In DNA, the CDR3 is TGTGCCAGCAGCCCGTCGCAGATTAATGAAAAACTGTTTTTT. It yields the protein CASSPSQINEKLFF.

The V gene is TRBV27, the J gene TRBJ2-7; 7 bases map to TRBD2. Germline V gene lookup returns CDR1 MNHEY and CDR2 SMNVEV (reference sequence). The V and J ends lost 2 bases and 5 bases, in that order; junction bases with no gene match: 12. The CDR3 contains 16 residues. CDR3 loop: CASSLAGAHPRDEQYF. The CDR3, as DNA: TGTGCCAGCAGTTTAGCGGGAGCTCACCCTCGGGACGAGCAGTACTTC.

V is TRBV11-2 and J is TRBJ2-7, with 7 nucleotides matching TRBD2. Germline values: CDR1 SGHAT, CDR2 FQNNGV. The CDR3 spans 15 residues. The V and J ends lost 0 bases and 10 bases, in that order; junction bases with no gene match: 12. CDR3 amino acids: CASSLESLAGAPQYF. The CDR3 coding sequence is TGTGCCAGCAGCTTAGAGTCTCTGGCGGGAGCACCCCAGTACTTC.

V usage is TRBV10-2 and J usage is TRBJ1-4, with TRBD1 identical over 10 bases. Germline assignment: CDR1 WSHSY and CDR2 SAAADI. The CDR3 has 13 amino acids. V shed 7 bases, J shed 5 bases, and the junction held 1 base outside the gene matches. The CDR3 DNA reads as TGCGCCAGCAAGACAGGGGGCAATGAAAAACTGTTTTTT. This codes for CASKTGGNEKLFF.

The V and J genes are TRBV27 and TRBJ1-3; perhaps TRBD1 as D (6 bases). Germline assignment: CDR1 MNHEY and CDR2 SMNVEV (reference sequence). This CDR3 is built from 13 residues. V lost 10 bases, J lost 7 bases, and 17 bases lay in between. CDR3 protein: CATRNRAKNTIYF. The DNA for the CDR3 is TGTGCCACCCGGAACAGGGCGAAGAACACCATATATTTT.

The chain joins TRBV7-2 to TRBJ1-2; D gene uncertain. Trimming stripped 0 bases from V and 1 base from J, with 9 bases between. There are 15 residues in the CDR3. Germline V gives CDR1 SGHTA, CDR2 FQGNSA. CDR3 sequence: CASSLAGRLNYGYTF. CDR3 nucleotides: TGTGCCAGCAGCTTAGCTGGGAGACTTAACTATGGCTACACCTTC.

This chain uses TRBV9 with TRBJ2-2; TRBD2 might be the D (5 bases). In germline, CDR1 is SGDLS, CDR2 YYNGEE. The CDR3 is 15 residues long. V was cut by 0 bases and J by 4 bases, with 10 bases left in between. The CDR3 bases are TGTGCCAGCAGCGTAGCGGCGGGCGGCACCGGGGAGCTGTTTTTT. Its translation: CASSVAAGGTGELFF.

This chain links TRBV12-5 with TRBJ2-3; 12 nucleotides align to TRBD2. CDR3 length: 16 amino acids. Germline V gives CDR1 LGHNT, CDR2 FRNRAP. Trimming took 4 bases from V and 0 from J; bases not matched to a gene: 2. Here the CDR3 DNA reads TGTGCTAGTGGTTCCGGACTAGCGGGAAGCACAGATACGCAGTATTTT. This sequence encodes CASGSGLAGSTDTQYF.

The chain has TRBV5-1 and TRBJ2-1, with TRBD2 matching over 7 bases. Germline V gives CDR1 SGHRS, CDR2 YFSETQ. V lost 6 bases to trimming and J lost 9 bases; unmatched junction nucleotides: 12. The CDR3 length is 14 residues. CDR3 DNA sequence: TGCGCCAGCAAGTCCCTCGCGGGAGTACCTGAGCAGTTCTTC. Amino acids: CASKSLAGVPEQFF. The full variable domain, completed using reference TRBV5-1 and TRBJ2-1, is KAGVTQTPRYLIKTRGQQVTLSCSPISGHRSVSWYQQTPGQGLQFLFEYFSETQRNKGNFPGRFSGRQFSNSRSEMNVSTLELGDSALYLCASKSLAGVPEQFFGPGTRLTVL.

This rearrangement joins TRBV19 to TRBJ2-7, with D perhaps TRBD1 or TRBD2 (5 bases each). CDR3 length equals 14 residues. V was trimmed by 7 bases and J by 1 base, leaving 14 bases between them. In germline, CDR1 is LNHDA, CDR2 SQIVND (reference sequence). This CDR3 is CASTTRGDSYEQYF. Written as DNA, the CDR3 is TGTGCCAGTACGACCAGAGGGGATTCCTACGAGCAGTACTTC.

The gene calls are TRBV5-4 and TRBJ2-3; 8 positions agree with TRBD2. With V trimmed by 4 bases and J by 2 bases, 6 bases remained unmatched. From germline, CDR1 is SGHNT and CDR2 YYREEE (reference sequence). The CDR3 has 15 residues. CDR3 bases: TGTGCCAGCAGCGGAATTAGCGGGGTCACAGATACGCAGTATTTT. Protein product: CASSGISGVTDTQYF.

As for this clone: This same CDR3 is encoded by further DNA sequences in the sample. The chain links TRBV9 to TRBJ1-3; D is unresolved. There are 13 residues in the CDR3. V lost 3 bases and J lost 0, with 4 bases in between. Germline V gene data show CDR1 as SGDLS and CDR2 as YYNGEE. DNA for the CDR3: TGTGCCAGCAGCGCCGGCTCTGGAAACACCATATATTTT. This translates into CASSAGSGNTIYF.

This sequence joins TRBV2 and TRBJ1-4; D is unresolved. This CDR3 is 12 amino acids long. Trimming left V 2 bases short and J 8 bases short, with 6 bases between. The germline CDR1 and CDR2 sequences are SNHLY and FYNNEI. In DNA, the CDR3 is TGTGCCAGCAGTGAACTTAGCGAAAAACTGTTTTTT. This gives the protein CASSELSEKLFF.

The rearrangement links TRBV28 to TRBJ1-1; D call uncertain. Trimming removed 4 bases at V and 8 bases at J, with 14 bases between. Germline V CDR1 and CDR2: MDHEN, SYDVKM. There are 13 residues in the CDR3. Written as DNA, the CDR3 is TGTGCCAGCAGTTCAATCTCCCTCGGGGAAGCTTTCTTT. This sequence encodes CASSSISLGEAFF.

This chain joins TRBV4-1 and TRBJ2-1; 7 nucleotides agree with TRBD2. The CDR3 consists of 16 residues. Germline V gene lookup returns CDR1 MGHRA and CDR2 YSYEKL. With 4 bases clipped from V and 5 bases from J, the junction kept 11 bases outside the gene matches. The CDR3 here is CASSPRRTREDNEQFF. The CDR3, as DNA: TGCGCCAGCAGCCCCCGCCGGACTAGAGAGGACAATGAGCAGTTCTTC.

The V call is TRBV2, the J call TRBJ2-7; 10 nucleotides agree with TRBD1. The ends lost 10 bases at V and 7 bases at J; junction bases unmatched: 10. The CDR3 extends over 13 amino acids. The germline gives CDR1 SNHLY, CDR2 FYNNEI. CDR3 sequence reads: CANRDRGVGEQYF. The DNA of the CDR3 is TGTGCCAACCGGGACAGGGGAGTTGGGGAGCAGTACTTC.

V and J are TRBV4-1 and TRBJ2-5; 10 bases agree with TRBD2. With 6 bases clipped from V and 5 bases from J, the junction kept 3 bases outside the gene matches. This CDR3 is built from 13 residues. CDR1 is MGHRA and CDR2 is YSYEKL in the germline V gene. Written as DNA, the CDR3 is TGCGCCAGCAGACCAGCGGGAGGGGAGACCCAGTACTTC. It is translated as CASRPAGGETQYF.

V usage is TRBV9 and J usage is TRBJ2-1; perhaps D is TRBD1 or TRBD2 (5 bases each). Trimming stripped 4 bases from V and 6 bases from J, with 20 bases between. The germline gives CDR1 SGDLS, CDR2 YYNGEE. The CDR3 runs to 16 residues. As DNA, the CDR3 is TGTGCCAGCAGCCCCGGACCCCCCGGGACGCCCAATGAGCAGTTCTTC. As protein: CASSPGPPGTPNEQFF.

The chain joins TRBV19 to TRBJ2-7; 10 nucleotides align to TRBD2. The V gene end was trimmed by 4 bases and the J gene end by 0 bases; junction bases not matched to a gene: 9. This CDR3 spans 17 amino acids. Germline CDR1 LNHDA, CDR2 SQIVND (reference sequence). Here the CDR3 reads CASSNLASGSFSYEQYF. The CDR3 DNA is TGTGCCAGTAGTAACCTGGCTAGCGGGAGCTTCTCCTACGAGCAGTACTTC. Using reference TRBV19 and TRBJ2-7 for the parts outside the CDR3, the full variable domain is DGGITQSPKYLFRKEGQNVTLSCEQNLNHDAMYWYRQDPGQGLRLIYYSQIVNDFQKGDIAEGYSVSREKKESFPLTVTSAQKNPTAFYLCASSNLASGSFSYEQYFGPGTRLTVT.

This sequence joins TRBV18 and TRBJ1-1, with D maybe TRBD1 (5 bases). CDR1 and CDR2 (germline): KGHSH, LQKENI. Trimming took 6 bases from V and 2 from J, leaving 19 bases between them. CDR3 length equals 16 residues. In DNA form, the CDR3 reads TGTGCCAGCTCGCTACTGCCCCAAACAGGTAACACTGAAGCTTTCTTT. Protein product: CASSLLPQTGNTEAFF.

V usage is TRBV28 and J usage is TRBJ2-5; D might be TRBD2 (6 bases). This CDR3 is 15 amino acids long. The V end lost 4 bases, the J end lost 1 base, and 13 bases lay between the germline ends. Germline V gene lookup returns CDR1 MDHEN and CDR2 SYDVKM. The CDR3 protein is CASSSPGLAQETQYF. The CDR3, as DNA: TGTGCCAGCAGTTCCCCGGGACTGGCCCAAGAGACCCAGTACTTC.

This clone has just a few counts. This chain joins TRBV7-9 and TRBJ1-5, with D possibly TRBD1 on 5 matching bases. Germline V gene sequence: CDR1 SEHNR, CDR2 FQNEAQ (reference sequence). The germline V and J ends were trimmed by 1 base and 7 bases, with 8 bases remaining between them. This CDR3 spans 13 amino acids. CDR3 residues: CASSLGQPQPQHF. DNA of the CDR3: TGTGCCAGCAGCTTAGGACAGCCGCAGCCCCAGCATTTT.

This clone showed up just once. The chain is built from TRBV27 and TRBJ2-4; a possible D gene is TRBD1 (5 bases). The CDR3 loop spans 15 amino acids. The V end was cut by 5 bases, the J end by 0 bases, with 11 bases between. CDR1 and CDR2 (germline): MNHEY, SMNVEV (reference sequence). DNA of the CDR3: TGTGCCAGCAGTGACAGTAGTTTAGCCAAAAACATTCAGTACTTC. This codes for CASSDSSLAKNIQYF.

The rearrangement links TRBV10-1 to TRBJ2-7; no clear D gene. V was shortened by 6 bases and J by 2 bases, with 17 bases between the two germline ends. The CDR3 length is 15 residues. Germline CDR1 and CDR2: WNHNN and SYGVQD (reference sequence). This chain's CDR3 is CASSLQGQSAYEQYF. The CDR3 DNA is TGCGCCAGCAGCCTTCAAGGTCAGTCCGCCTACGAGCAGTACTTC.

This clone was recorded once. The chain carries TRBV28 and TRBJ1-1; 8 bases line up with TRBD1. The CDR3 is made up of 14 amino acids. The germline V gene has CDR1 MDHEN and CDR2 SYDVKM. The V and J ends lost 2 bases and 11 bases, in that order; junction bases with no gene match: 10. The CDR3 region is CASSLLDRGVVAFF. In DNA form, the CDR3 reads TGTGCCAGCAGTTTACTCGACAGGGGAGTCGTGGCTTTCTTT.

The DNA for the CDR3 is TGTGCCAGCAGTTTGGGTGACAGGGGGTCGGATACGCAGTATTTT. Translated: CASSLGDRGSDTQYF. The chain joins TRBV27 to TRBJ2-3, with TRBD1 matching 9 bases. Germline values: CDR1 MNHEY, CDR2 SMNVEV (reference sequence). This CDR3 is 15 amino acids long. With V trimmed by 3 bases and J by 6 bases, 7 bases remained unmatched.

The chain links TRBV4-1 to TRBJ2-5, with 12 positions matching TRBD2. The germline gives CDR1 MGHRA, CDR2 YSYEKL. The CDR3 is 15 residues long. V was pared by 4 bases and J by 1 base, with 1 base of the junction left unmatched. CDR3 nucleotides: TGCGCCAGCAGCCCTAGCGGGAGGGCCCAAGAGACCCAGTACTTC. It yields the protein CASSPSGRAQETQYF.

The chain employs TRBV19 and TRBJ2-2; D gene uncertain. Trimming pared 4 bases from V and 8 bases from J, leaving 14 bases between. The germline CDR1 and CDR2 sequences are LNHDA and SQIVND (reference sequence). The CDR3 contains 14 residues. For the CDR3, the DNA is TGTGCCAGTAGTAGCCCAGGTCTTTGGGGGGAGCTGTTTTTT. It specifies CASSSPGLWGELFF.

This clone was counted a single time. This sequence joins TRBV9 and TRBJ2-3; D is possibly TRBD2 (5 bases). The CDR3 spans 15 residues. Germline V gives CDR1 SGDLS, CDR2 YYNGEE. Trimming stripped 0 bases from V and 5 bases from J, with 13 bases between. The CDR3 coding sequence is TGTGCCAGCAGCGTAGAAAATAGCGCGGTAGATACGCAGTATTTT. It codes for CASSVENSAVDTQYF.